Listed below are T cell receptor beta chains from one sample, sequenced in a study of patients and donors after allogeneic stem cell transplantation. One entry per CDR3 protein results from TCRdb running MiXCR on the RT-PCR reads. The sample has tens of thousands of distinct CDR3 sequences, 8% to 10% seen once. The material sequenced was blood, either unsorted or a sorted T cell fraction (not recorded which). These receptors all come from a human donor who was either an allogeneic HSCT recipient or a stem cell or donor lymphocyte infusion donor (not recorded which). It is not recorded whose cells these are; they may come from a transplant donor. Both conserved end residues are part of each CDR3. Fields, in order: clone size, J gene, V gene, D gene, CDR3 protein, CDR3 DNA. The D gene is left open where the match is weak. The listing skips clone size in some rows; elsewhere it reads once, few, many or a size class.

>few|TRBJ2-7|TRBV29-1|TRBD2
CSVETSGRGQYF
TGCAGCGTTGAGACTAGCGGGAGAGGGCAGTACTTC
>many|TRBJ1-5|TRBV6-2/TRBV6-3|TRBD1
CASSGDRVQPQHF
TGTGCCAGCAGTGGCGACAGGGTTCAGCCCCAGCATTTT
>few|TRBJ2-7|TRBV21-1|.
CASSNRQSSYEQYF
TGTGCCAGCAGCAATAGACAGAGCTCCTACGAGCAGTACTTC
>.|TRBJ2-1|TRBV10-3|TRBD2
CAISVASGYNEQFF
TGTGCCATCAGTGTGGCTAGCGGATACAATGAGCAGTTCTTC
>few|TRBJ1-2|TRBV30|.
CAQTRGGYGYTF
TGTGCACAAACCAGGGGCGGGTATGGCTACACCTTC
>.|TRBJ2-7|TRBV5-1|.
CASSLGQNYEQYF
TGCGCCAGCAGCTTGGGACAAAACTACGAGCAGTACTTC
>many|TRBJ1-5|TRBV10-3|.
CATKDGQLYSNQPQHF
TGTGCCACCAAGGACGGGCAGTTATATAGCAATCAGCCCCAGCATTTT
>many|TRBJ2-1|TRBV10-1|TRBD2
CASSDHLTSGTFNEQFF
TGCGCCAGCAGTGACCACTTGACTAGCGGGACTTTCAATGAGCAGTTCTTC
>many|TRBJ2-3|TRBV7-9|.
CASSLAWGRDDTDTQYF
TGTGCCAGCAGCTTAGCGTGGGGCAGGGACGACACAGATACGCAGTATTTT
>many|TRBJ2-3|TRBV12-3/TRBV12-4|.
CASSFGGDTQYF
TGTGCCAGCAGTTTCGGGGGAGATACGCAGTATTTT
>.|TRBJ1-4|TRBV7-9|.
CASSLGGGSREKLFF
TGTGCCAGCAGCTTAGGTGGGGGAAGTAGGGAAAAACTGTTTTTT
>few|TRBJ1-4|TRBV3-1|.
CASSPEPGRGNEKLFF
TGTGCCAGCAGCCCGGAGCCGGGACGCGGTAATGAAAAACTGTTTTTT
>many|TRBJ2-1|TRBV5-1|TRBD1
CASSLVGDSFGEQFF
TGCGCCAGCAGCTTGGTGGGGGACAGCTTTGGTGAGCAGTTCTTC
>.|TRBJ2-2|TRBV6-5|TRBD1
CASSSWTGVTGELFF
TGTGCCAGCAGTTCTTGGACAGGGGTGACCGGGGAGCTGTTTTTT
>many|TRBJ2-5|TRBV27|TRBD2
CASSLSWRGGQETQYF
TGTGCCAGCAGTTTATCGTGGCGGGGGGGGCAAGAGACCCAGTACTTC
>many|TRBJ2-5|TRBV4-1|.
CASSQDRGGEETQYF
TGCGCCAGCAGCCAAGATAGGGGGGGGGAAGAGACCCAGTACTTC
>many|TRBJ2-7|TRBV18|TRBD1
CASSHGQGNSYEQYF
TGTGCCAGCTCACACGGACAGGGGAATTCCTACGAGCAGTACTTC
>many|TRBJ2-5|TRBV24-1|TRBD2
CATSDRTSGQLETQYF
TGTGCCACCAGTGATCGGACTAGCGGTCAGTTGGAGACCCAGTACTTC
>many|TRBJ2-7|TRBV6-1|TRBD2
CASSAGTTYEQYF
TGTGCCAGCAGTGCCGGGACTACCTACGAGCAGTACTTC
>few|TRBJ2-1|TRBV2|TRBD2
CASSEPTSGTYNEQFF
TGTGCCAGCAGTGAACCAACTAGCGGGACCTACAATGAGCAGTTCTTC
>many|TRBJ1-2|TRBV29-1|TRBD1
CSDRRGQGYTF
TGCAGCGACCGCAGGGGGCAGGGCTACACCTTC
>many|TRBJ2-3|TRBV7-2|TRBD2
CASSPGGSGGWSDTQYF
TGTGCCAGCAGCCCAGGCGGTAGCGGGGGTTGGTCAGATACGCAGTATTTT
>few|TRBJ1-4|TRBV11-1|TRBD1
CASSFPRARGSPNEKLFF
TGTGCCAGCAGCTTTCCTCGGGCCAGGGGGAGTCCTAATGAAAAACTGTTTTTT
>.|TRBJ1-3|TRBV3-1|TRBD1
CASSPRQGGGNTIYF
TGTGCCAGCAGCCCCAGACAGGGGGGAGGAAACACCATATATTTT
>many|TRBJ1-1|TRBV27|.
CASSLETEGQAFF
TGTGCCAGCAGTTTGGAGACCGAGGGTCAAGCTTTCTTT
>many|TRBJ2-7|TRBV28|.
CASSASGDLLLMEQYF
TGTGCCAGCAGTGCCTCAGGGGACCTACTTCTAATGGAGCAGTACTTC
>many|TRBJ1-3|TRBV20-1|.
CSARTTGFGPPGARTSGNTIYF
TGCAGTGCTAGAACGACAGGTTTCGGTCCCCCAGGGGCCCGTACCTCTGGAAACACCATATATTTT
>.|TRBJ1-1|TRBV18|.
CASWDPRRTNTEAFF
TGTGCCAGCTGGGACCCCCGGAGAACGAACACTGAAGCTTTCTTT
>.|TRBJ1-3|TRBV2|.
CASRSGTTSGNTIYF
TGTGCCAGCAGATCCGGGACAACCTCTGGAAACACCATATATTTT
>many|TRBJ2-7|TRBV27|.
CASGTTGRSYEQYF
TGTGCCAGCGGTACCACAGGGAGGTCCTACGAGCAGTACTTC
>many|TRBJ1-2|TRBV5-1|TRBD1
CASRDYRGEYGYTF
TGCGCCAGCAGGGATTACAGGGGAGAGTATGGCTACACCTTC
>many|TRBJ1-2|TRBV20-1|.
CSAKEGSGYGYTF
TGCAGTGCCAAAGAGGGATCCGGCTATGGCTACACCTTC
>many|TRBJ2-4|TRBV20-1|.
CSARDGTALAKNIQYF
TGCAGTGCTAGAGATGGGACGGCACTAGCCAAAAACATTCAGTACTTC
>few|TRBJ1-2|TRBV9|TRBD1
CASSVDRWGYTF
TGTGCCAGCAGCGTGGACAGGTGGGGCTACACCTTC
>.|TRBJ2-4|TRBV5-6|TRBD1
CARSIPSGGKNIQYF
TGTGCCCGCAGCATACCCTCAGGGGGCAAAAACATTCAGTACTTC
>many|TRBJ1-1|TRBV5-1|TRBD1
CASSPVGQGGLNRAFF
TGCGCCAGCAGCCCCGTCGGACAGGGGGGCTTGAATAGAGCTTTCTTT
>many|TRBJ2-7|TRBV5-1|TRBD2
CASSLGTSGYEQYF
TGCGCCAGCAGCTTAGGAACTAGCGGCTACGAGCAGTACTTC
>many|TRBJ1-3|TRBV29-1|.
CSVESRSGNTIYF
TGCAGCGTTGAATCCAGGTCTGGAAACACCATATATTTT
>few|TRBJ2-1|TRBV6-5|.
CASSYNVLGVANNEQFF
TGTGCCAGCAGTTATAATGTCTTGGGAGTCGCAAACAATGAGCAGTTCTTC
>.|TRBJ2-5|TRBV7-3|.
CASSLIGGGLETQYF
TGTGCCAGCAGCCTAATAGGGGGGGGGCTGGAGACCCAGTACTTC
>few|TRBJ2-1|TRBV28|TRBD2
CASSLLASGRGEQFF
TGTGCCAGCAGTTTATTGGCTAGCGGGAGAGGTGAGCAGTTCTTC
>.|TRBJ2-1|TRBV4-1|TRBD2
CASRSTGLAGEGEQFF
TGCGCCAGCAGAAGCACCGGCCTAGCGGGAGAGGGTGAGCAGTTCTTC
>many|TRBJ1-1|TRBV29-1|TRBD1
CSVHRTGNTEAFF
TGCAGCGTTCACAGGACAGGAAACACTGAAGCTTTCTTT
>many|TRBJ2-2|TRBV19|.
CASSIGLAFDRELFF
TGTGCCAGTAGTATCGGGCTCGCCTTTGACCGGGAGCTGTTTTTT
>.|TRBJ1-3|TRBV7-9|.
CASSLFPGGPLDTIYF
TGTGCCAGCAGCTTATTTCCGGGGGGCCCTTTGGACACCATATATTTT
>many|TRBJ2-1|TRBV28|TRBD1
CASTIGQGDYNEQFF
TGTGCCAGCACTATCGGACAGGGGGATTACAATGAGCAGTTCTTC
>many|TRBJ2-3|TRBV7-9|.
CASRPWGTDTQYF
TGTGCCAGCAGGCCATGGGGCACAGATACGCAGTATTTT
>.|TRBJ1-2|TRBV7-9|TRBD1
CASSLASRDSTNYGYTF
TGTGCCAGCAGCTTAGCGTCCCGGGACAGCACTAACTATGGCTACACCTTC